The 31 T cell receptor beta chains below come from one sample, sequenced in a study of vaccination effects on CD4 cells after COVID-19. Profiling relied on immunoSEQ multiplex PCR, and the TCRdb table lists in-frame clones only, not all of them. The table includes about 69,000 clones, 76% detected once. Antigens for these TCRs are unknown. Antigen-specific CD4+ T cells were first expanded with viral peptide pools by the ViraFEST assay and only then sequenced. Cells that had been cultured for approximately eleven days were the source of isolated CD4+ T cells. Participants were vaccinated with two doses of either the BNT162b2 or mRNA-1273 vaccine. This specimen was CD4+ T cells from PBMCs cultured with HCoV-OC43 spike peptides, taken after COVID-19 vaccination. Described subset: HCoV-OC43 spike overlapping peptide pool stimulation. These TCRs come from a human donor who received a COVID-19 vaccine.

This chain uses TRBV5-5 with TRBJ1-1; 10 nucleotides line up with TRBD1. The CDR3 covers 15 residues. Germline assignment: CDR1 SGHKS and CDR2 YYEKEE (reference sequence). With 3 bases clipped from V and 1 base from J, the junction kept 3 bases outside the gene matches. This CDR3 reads CASSWRQGANTEAFF. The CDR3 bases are TGTGCCAGCAGCTGGAGACAGGGGGCGAACACTGAAGCTTTCTTT. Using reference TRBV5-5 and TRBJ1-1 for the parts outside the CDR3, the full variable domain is DAGVTQSPTHLIKTRGQQVTLRCSPISGHKSVSWYQQVLGQGPQFIFQYYEKEERGRGNFPDRFSARQFPNYSSELNVNALLLGDSALYLCASSWRQGANTEAFFGQGTRLTVV.

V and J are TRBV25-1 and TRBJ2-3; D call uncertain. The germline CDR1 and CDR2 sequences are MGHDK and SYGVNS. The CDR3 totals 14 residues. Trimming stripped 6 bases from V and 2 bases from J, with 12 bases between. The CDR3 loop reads CASSEPRVTDTQYF. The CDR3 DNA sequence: TGTGCCAGCAGCGAGCCCCGAGTCACAGATACGCAGTATTTT.

This CDR3 is CASSLAGGNEKLFF. CDR3 bases: TGTGCCAGCAGCTTAGCCGGCGGAAATGAAAAACTGTTTTTT. The chain uses TRBV7-2 and TRBJ1-4; D not resolved. CDR1 is SGHTA and CDR2 is FQGNSA in the germline V gene. The CDR3 has 14 amino acids. V was clipped by 0 bases and J by 5 bases, with 7 bases between them.

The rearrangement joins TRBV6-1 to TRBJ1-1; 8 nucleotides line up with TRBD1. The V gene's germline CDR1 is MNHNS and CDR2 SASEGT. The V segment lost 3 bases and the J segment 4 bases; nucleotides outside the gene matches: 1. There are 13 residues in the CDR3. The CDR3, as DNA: TGTGCCAGCAGTGATACAGGGGGCACTGAAGCTTTCTTT. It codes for CASSDTGGTEAFF.

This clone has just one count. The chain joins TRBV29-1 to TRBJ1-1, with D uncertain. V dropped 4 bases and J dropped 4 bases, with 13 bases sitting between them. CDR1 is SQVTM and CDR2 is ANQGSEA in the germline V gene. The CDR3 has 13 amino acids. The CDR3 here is CSVVRQFGTEAFF. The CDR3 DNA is TGCAGCGTTGTTCGGCAGTTTGGCACTGAAGCTTTCTTT.

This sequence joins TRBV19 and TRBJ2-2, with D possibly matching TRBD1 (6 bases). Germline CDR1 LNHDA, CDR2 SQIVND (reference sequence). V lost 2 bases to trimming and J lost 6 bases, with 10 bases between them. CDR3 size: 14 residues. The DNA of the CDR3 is TGTGCCAGTAGTATATTTTCAGGGGCCGGGGAGCTGTTTTTT. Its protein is CASSIFSGAGELFF.

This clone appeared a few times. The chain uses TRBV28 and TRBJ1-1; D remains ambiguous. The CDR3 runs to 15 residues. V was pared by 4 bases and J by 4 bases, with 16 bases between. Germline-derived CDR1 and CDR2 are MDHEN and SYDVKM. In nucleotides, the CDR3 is TGTGCCAGCAGTTCTCCCACACCTATTGGCACTGAAGCTTTCTTT. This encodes CASSSPTPIGTEAFF.

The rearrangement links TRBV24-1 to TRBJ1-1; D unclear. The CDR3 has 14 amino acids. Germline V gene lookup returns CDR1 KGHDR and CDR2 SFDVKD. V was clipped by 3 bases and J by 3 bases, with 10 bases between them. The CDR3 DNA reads TGTGCCACCAGTGATAGTCAGTCCTACACTGAAGCTTTCTTT. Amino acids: CATSDSQSYTEAFF.

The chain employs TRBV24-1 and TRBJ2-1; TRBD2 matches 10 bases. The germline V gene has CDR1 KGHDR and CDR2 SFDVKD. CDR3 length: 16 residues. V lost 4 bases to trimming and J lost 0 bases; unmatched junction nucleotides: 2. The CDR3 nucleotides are TGTGCCACCAGTGACCCTAGCGGGGGCTCCTACAATGAGCAGTTCTTC. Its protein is CATSDPSGGSYNEQFF.

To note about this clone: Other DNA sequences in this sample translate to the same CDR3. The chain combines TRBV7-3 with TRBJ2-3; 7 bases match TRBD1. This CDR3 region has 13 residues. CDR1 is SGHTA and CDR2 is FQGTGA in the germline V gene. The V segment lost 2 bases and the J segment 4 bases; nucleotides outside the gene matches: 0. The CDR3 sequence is CASSLQGADTQYF. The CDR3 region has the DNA TGTGCCAGCAGCTTACAGGGGGCAGATACGCAGTATTTT. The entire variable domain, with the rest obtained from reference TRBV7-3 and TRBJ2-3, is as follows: GAGVSQTPSNKVTEKGKYVELRCDPISGHTALYWYRQSLGQGPEFLIYFQGTGAADDSGLPNDRFFAVRPEGSVSTLKIQRTERGDSAVYLCASSLQGADTQYFGPGTRLTVL.

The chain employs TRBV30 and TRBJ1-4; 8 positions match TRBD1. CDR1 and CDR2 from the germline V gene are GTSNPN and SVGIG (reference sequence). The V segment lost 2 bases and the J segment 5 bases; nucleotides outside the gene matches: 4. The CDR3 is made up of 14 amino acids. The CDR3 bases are TGTGCCTGGAGTCACGACAGGGGAAATGAAAAACTGTTTTTT. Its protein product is CAWSHDRGNEKLFF.

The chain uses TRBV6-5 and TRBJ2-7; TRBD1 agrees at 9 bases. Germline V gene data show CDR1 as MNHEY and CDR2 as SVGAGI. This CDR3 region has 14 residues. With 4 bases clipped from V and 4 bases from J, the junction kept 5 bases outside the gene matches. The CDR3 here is CASSSRDRVYEQYV. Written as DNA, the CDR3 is TGTGCCAGCAGTTCTCGGGACAGGGTTTACGAGCAGTACGTC.

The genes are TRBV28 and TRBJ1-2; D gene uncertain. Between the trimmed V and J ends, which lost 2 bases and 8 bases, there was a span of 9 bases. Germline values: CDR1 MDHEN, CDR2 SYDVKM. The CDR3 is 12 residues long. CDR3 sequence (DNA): TGTGCCAGCAGTTTAGGGGTAAAGGGCTACACCTTC. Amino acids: CASSLGVKGYTF.

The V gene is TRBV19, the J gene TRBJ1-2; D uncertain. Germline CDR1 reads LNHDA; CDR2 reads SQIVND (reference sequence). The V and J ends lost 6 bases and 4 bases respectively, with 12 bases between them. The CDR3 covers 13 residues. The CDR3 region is CASSKENSYGYTF. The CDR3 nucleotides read TGTGCCAGTAGCAAGGAAAACAGCTATGGCTACACCTTC. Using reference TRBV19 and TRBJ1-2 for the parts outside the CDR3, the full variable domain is DGGITQSPKYLFRKEGQNVTLSCEQNLNHDAMYWYRQDPGQGLRLIYYSQIVNDFQKGDIAEGYSVSREKKESFPLTVTSAQKNPTAFYLCASSKENSYGYTFGSGTRLTVV.

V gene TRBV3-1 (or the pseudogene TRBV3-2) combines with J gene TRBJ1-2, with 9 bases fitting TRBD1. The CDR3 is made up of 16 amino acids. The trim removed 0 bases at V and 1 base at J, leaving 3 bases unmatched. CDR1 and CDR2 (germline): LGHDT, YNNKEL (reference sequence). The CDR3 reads CASSQDWGQGNYGYTF. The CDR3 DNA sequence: TGTGCCAGCAGCCAAGATTGGGGACAGGGTAACTATGGCTACACCTTC.

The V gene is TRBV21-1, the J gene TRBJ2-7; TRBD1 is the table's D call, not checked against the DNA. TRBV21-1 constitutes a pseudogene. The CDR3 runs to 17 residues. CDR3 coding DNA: TGTGCCAGCAGCAAAGTCCATCTAATTATCAGGGATAACGAGCAGTACGTC. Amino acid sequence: CASSKVHLIIRDNEQYV.

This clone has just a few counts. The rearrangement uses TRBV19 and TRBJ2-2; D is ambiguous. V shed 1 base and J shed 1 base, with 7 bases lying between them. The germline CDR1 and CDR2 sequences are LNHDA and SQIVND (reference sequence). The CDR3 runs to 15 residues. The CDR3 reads CASSIGRMNTGELFF. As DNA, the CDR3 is TGTGCCAGTAGTATAGGCAGGATGAACACCGGGGAGCTGTTTTTT. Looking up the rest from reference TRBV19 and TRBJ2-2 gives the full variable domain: DGGITQSPKYLFRKEGQNVTLSCEQNLNHDAMYWYRQDPGQGLRLIYYSQIVNDFQKGDIAEGYSVSREKKESFPLTVTSAQKNPTAFYLCASSIGRMNTGELFFGEGSRLTVL.

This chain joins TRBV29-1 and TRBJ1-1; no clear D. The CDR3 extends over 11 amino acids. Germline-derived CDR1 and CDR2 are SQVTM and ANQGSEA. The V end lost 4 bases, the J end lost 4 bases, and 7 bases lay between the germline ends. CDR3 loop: CSVGVGTEAFF. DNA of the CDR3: TGCAGCGTTGGTGTTGGCACTGAAGCTTTCTTT.

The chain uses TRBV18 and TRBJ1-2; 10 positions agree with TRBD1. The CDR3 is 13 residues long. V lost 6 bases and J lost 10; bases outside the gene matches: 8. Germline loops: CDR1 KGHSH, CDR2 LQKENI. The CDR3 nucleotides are TGTGCCAGCTCCCCCGGGACAGGGGACGACTACACCTTC. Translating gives CASSPGTGDDYTF.

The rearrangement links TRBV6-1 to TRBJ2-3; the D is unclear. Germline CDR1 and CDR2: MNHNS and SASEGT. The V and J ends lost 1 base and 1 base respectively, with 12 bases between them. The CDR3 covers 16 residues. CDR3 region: CASSEESGYGTDTQYF. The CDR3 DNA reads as TGTGCCAGCAGTGAAGAGTCAGGCTATGGCACAGATACGCAGTATTTT.

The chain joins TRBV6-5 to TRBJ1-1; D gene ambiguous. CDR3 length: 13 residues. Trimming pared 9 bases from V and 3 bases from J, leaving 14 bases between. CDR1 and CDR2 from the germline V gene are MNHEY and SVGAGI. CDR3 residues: CASGRPQDTEAFF. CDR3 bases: TGTGCCAGTGGGAGGCCGCAAGACACTGAAGCTTTCTTT.

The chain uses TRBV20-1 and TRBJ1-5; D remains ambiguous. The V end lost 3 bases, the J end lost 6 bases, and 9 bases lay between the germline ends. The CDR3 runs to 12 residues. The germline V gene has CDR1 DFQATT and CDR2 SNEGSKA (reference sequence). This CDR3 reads CSASLGSQPQHF. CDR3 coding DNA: TGCAGTGCTAGTTTAGGGAGTCAGCCCCAGCATTTT.

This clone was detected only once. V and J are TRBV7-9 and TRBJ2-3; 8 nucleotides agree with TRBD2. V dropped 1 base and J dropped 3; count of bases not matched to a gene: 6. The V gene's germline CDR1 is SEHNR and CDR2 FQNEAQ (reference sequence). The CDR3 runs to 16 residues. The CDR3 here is CASSLEVGGATDTQYF. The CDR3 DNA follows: TGTGCCAGCAGCTTAGAAGTCGGGGGGGCTACAGATACGCAGTATTTT.

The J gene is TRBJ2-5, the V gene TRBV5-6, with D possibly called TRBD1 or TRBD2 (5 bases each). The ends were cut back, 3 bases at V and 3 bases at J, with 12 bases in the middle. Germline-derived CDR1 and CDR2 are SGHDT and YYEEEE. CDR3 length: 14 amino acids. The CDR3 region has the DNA TGTGCCAGCAGCTCCGGGACGGAGAAAGAGACCCAGTACTTC. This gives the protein CASSSGTEKETQYF.

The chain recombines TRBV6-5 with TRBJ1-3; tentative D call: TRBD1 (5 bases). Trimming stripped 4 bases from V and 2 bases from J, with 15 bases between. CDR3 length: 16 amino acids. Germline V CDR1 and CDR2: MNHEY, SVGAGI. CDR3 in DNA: TGTGCCAGCAGTTTCGACGCCTTGGGGGCTGGAAACACCATATATTTT. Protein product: CASSFDALGAGNTIYF.

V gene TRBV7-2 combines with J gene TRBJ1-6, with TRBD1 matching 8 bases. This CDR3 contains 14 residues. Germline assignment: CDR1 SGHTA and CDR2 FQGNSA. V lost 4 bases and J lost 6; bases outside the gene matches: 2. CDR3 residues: CASSSGQGNSPLHF. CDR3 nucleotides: TGTGCCAGCAGCTCCGGACAGGGTAATTCACCCCTCCACTTT.

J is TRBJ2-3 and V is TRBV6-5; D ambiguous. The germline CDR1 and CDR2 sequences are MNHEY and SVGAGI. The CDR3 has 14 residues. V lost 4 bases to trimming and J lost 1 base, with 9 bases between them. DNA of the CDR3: TGTGCCAGCAGTTTGTATGAAGGCACAGATACGCAGTATTTT. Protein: CASSLYEGTDTQYF.

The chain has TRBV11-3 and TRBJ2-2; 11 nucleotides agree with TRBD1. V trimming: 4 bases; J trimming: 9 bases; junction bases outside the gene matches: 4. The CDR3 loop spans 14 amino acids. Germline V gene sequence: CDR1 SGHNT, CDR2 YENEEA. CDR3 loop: CASSSGQGGRELFF. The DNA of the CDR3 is TGTGCCAGCAGCTCGGGACAGGGGGGCCGGGAGCTGTTTTTT.

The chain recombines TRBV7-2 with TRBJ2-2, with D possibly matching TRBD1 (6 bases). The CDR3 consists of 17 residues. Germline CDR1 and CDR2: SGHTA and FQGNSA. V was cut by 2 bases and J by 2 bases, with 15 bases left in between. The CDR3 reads CASSLTGTPLNTGELFF. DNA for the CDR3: TGTGCCAGCAGCTTAACCGGGACACCTCTCAACACCGGGGAGCTGTTTTTT.

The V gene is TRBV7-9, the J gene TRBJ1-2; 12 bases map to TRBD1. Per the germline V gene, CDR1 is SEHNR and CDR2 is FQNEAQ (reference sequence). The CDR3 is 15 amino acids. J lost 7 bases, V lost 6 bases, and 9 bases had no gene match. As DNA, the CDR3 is TGTGCCAGCAGTAATGGGGGACAGGGGGCGCGTGGCTACACCTTC. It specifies CASSNGGQGARGYTF.

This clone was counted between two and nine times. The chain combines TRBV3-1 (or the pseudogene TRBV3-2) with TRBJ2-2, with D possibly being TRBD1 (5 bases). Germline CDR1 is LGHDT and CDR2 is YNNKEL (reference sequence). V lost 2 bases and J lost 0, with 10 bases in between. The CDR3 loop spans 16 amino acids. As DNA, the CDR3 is TGTGCCAGCAGCCAACGGGTGACAGCGAACACCGGGGAGCTGTTTTTT. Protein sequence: CASSQRVTANTGELFF.